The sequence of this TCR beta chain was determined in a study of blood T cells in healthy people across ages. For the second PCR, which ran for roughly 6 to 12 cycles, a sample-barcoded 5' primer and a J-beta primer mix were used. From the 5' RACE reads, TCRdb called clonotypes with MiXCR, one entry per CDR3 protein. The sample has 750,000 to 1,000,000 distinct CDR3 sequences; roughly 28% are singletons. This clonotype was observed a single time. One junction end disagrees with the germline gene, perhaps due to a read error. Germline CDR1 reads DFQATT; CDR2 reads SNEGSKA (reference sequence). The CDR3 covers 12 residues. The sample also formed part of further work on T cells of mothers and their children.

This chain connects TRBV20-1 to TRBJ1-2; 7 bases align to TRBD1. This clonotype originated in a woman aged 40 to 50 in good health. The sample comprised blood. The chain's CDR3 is CSASRDRYGCTF. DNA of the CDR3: TGCAGTGCTAGCCGGGACAGATACGGCTGCACCTTC.